This T cell receptor (beta chain) stems from a study of regulatory T cells in long-lasting Graves disease. The TCR beta library used iRepertoire HTBI primers with Arm-PCR amplification of CDR3. TCRdb independently ran MiXCR on the multiplex PCR reads; one entry per CDR3 protein. The table has 680,000 or so distinct CDR3 sequences, roughly 15% seen once. Germline CDR1 WSHSY, CDR2 SAAADI. The V and J ends lost 10 bases and 1 base, in that order; junction bases with no gene match: 6. This CDR3 contains 14 residues. Time point noted: newly diagnosed GD, antithyroid drugs for less than 3 months. Preparation of the TCR library used RNA extracted from PBMCs. Another study also made use of these data, one on T cells in Graves' hyperthyroidism and ophthalmopathy.

This clonotype originated in a woman aged 25 to 45 with Graves disease. The rearrangement uses TRBV10-2 and TRBJ2-1; 8 bases are shared with TRBD1. Sequenced here: peripheral blood mononuclear cells (PBMCs), sampled at new diagnosis, from a patient treated with antithyroid drugs. CDR3 in amino acids: CATLRDRSYNEQFF. CDR3 bases: TGCGCCACCCTCCGGGACAGGTCCTACAATGAGCAGTTCTTC.